This TCR beta chain originates from a study of cytomegalovirus exposure and HLA in healthy donors. Turning to the study itself: Early released data had approximately 86 million unique TCRs, all coming from HLA-typed donors. Study observations and caveats: Trimming of TCR beta V- and J-genes showed a link, identified in a later analysis, to a missense DCLRE1C variant. Analyses of presence/absence relied on an assumption of roughly uniform sequencing depth across donors.

13 Jbeta primers and 60 Vbeta primers were used for the PCR. TCRdb's copy holds only in-frame clones and misses some; the assay was immunoSEQ multiplex PCR. The sample includes roughly 190,000 clones, around 77% of them seen just once. On this clone itself: As yet, its antigen is unknown.

V lost 3 bases, J lost 1 base, and 10 bases lay in between. The V gene's germline CDR1 is ENHRY and CDR2 SYGVKD. The CDR3 length is 15 residues. This sequence originates from a woman between 25 and 40 years old in good health and CMV-seropositive. The sequencing sample was made of PBMCs. J is TRBJ1-5 and V is TRBV10-3, with D possibly matching TRBD1 (6 bases). The CDR3 DNA is TGTGCCATCAGTGACGGGGGGGGCAGCAATCAGCCCCAGCATTTT. Translated: CAISDGGGSNQPQHF.